A selection of T cell receptor beta chains follows, all from one sample in a study of blood T cell repertoires in COVID-19. Assay: immunoSEQ multiplex PCR; the TCRdb copy retains only in-frame clones and omits some. The sample lists 95,000 to 100,000 clones; 80% to 95% were seen once. The sequenced sample consisted of peripheral blood. The receptors originated from a man over 45 with active COVID-19. The CDR3 runs from the conserved cysteine through the conserved F or W.

V gene	CDR3 length	J gene	CDR3 protein
TRBV3-1/TRBV3-2	14	TRBJ1-6	CASSQMDRDSPLHF
TRBV7-8	15	TRBJ1-5	CASSPGRDRDQPQHF
TRBV6-5	13	TRBJ2-7	CASSYSDSYEQYF
TRBV7-3	15	TRBJ2-1	CASSLHAGGGYEQFF
TRBV7-6	16	TRBJ2-2	CASSLVGGLETGELFF
TRBV10-2	18	TRBJ2-1	CASSSLPADQASYNEQFF
TRBV29-1	13	TRBJ2-1	CSVEDSRGNEQFF
TRBV7-9	16	TRBJ2-2	CASSVFRVGDTGELFF
TRBV7-9	18	TRBJ1-3	CASKPGQAVSSSGNTIYF
TRBV7-6	16	TRBJ2-2	CASSPGQGASGGELFF
TRBV11-2	15	TRBJ2-7	CASTGTRTAFYEQYF
TRBV11-3	16	TRBJ2-7	CASSLPSGRALYEQYF